This TCR beta chain was found in a study of blood T cell repertoires in COVID-19. Study information: Sites across the United States, Italy and Spain contributed samples from acute and convalescent COVID-19. T cells, B-cell-depleted T cells, or PBMCs provided the cDNA or gDNA that served as material.

The assay was immunoSEQ multiplex PCR, and TCRdb's table has in-frame clones only and misses some. The sample includes around 250,000 clones, around 84% of them seen just once. Germline CDR1 and CDR2: SGHVS and FNYEAQ. V shed 5 bases, J shed 10 bases, and the junction held 10 bases outside the gene matches. The CDR3 consists of 15 residues. Two negative PCRs, clearance, or symptom resolution were required of recovered Cohort 3 donors. Material for sequencing was PBMCs or T cells enriched from blood (not recorded which). The origin of this receptor is a man younger than 35 who had recovered from COVID-19. The rearrangement uses TRBV7-6 and TRBJ1-6; 8 nucleotides agree with TRBD1. The CDR3 sequence is CASSTAGGAGSPLHF. DNA for the CDR3: TGTGCCAGCAGCACCGCAGGGGGCGCAGGATCACCCCTCCACTTT.